The source of this TCR beta chain is a study of human T cells and chemical hapten exposure. Study background: Patch tests delivered 0.01% DPC to the upper back and were evaluated at 6 days. Mostly female patients had alopecia areata, totalis or universalis.

Time point here: patch test 1, 2 weeks after DPC sensitization. Noted treatment: therapeutic diphenylcyclopropenone sensitization with weekly scalp DPC. To note about this clonotype: Its antigen is still unknown.

The germline CDR1 and CDR2 sequences are SNHLY and FYNNEI. The V gene end was trimmed by 5 bases and the J gene end by 10 bases; junction bases not matched to a gene: 14. This CDR3 has 15 residues. For the library, individual cDNA molecules each received unique molecular identifiers. Each CDR3 protein is one row after TCRdb ran MiXCR on the RACE reads. The data contain approximately 110,000 distinct CDR3 sequences, approximately 11% of them singletons. Notes on the study in general: Expanded TCRs formed significantly more large CDR3 similarity clusters than controls.

Sequenced material: whole blood, taken in connection with sensitization to the hapten diphenylcyclopropenone (DPC). The clonotype originates from a woman aged 40 to 49 with alopecia areata. Some clones in this sample may be carry-over from other donors' samples. The chain uses TRBV2 and TRBJ1-1, with TRBD1 matching over 9 bases. CDR3 residues: CASSPLRGTGSGAFF. CDR3 sequence (DNA): TGTGCCAGCAGTCCCCTCCGGGGGACAGGGTCCGGAGCTTTCTTT.